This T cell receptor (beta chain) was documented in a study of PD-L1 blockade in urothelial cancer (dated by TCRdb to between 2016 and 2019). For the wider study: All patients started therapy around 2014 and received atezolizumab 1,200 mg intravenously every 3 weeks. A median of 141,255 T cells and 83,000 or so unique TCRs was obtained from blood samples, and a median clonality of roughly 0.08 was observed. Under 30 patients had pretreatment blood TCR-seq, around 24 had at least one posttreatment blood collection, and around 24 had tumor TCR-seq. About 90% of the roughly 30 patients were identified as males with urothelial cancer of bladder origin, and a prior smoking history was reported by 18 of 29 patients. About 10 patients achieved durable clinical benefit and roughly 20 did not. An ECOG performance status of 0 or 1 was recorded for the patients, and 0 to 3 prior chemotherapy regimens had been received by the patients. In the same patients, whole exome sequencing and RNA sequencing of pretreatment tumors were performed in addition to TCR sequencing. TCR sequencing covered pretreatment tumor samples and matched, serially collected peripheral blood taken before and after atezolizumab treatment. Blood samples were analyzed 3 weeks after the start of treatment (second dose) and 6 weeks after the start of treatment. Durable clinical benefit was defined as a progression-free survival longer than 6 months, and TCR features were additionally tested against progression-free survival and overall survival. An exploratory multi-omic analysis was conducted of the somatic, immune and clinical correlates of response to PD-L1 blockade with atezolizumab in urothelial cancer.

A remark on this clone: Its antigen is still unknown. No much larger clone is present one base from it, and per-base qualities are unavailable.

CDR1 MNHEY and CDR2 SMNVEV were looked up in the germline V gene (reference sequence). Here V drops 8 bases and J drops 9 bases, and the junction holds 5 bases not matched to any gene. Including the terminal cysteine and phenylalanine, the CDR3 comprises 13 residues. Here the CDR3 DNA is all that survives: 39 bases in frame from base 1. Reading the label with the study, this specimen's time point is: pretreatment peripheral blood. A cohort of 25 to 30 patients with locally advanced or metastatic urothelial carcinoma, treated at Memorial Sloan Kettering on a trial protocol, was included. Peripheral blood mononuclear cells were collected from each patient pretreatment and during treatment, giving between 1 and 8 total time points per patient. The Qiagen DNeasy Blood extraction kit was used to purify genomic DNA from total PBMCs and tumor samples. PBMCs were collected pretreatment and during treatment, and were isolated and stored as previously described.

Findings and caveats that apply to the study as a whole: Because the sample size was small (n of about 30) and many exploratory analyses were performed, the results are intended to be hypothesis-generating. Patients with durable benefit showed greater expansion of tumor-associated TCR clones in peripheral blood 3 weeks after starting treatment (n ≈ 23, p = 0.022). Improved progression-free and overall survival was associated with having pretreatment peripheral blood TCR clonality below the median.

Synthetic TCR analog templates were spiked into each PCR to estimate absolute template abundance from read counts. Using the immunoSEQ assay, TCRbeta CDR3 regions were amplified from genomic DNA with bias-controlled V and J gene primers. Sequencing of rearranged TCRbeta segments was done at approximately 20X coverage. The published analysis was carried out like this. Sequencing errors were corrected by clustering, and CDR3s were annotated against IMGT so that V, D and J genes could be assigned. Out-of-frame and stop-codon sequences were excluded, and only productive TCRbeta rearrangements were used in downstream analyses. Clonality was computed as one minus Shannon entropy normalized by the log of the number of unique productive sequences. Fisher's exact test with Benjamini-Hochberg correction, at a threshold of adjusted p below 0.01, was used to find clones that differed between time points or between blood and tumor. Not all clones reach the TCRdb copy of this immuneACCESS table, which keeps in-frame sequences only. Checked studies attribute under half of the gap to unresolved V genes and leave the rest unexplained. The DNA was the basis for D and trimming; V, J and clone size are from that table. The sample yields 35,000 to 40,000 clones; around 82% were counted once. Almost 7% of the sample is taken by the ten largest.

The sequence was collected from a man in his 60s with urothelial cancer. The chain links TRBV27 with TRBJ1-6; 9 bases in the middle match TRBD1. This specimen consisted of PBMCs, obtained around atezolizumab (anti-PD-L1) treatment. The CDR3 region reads CASRQDRGSPLHF. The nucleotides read TGTGCCAGCCGGCAGGACAGGGGTTCACCCCTCCACTTT.